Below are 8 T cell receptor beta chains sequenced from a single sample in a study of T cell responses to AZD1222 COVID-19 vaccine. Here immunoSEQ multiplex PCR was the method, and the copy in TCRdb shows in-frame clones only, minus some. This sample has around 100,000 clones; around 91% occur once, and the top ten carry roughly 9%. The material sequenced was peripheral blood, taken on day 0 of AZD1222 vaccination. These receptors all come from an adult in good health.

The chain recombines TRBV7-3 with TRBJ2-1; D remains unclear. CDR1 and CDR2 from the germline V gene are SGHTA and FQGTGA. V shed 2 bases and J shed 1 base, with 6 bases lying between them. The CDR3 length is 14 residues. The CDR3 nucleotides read TGTGCCAGCAGCTTACACGAGTCCTACAATGAGCAGTTCTTC. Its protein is CASSLHESYNEQFF.

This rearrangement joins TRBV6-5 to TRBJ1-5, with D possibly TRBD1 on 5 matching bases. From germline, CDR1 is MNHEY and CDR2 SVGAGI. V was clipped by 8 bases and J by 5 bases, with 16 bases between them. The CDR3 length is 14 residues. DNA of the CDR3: TGTGCCAGCTCCAAGGCGGGGGGAGATCAGCCCCAGCATTTT. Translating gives CASSKAGGDQPQHF.

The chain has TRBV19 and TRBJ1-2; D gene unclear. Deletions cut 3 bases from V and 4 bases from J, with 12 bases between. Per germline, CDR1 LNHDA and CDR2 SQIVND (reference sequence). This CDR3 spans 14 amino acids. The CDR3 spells CASSIQAAIYGYTF. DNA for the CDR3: TGTGCCAGTAGTATTCAGGCAGCGATCTATGGCTACACCTTC.

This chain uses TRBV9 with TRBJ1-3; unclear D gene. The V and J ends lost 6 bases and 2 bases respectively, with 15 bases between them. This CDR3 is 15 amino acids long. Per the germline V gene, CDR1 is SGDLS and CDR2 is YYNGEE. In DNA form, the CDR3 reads TGTGCCAGCACACCCCGGGCCCGGGCTGGAAACACCATATATTTT. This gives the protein CASTPRARAGNTIYF.

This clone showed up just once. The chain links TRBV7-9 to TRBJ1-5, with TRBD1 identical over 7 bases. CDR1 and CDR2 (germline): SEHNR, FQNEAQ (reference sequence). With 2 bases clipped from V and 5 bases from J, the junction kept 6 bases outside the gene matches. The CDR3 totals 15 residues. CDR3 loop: CASSLSTTGDQPQHF. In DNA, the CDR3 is TGTGCCAGCAGCTTAAGCACCACAGGGGATCAGCCCCAGCATTTT.

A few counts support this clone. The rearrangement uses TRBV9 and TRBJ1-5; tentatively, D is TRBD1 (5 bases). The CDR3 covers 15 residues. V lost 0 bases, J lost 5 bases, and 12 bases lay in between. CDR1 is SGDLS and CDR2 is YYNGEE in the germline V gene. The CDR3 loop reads CASSVDAGSYQPQHF. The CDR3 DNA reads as TGTGCCAGCAGCGTAGACGCAGGGAGCTATCAGCCCCAGCATTTT.

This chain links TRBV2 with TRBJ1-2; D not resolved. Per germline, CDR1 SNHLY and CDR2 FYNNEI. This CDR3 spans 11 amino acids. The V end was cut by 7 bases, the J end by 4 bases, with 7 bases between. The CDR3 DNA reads TGTGCCAGCATTTTAGTCTATGGCTACACCTTC. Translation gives CASILVYGYTF.

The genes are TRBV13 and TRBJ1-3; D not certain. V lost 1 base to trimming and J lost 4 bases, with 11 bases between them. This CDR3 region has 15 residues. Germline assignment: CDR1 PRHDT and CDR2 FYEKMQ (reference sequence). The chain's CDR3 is CASSLDQTTGNTIYF. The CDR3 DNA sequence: TGTGCCAGCAGCTTAGACCAGACCACCGGAAACACCATATATTTT.